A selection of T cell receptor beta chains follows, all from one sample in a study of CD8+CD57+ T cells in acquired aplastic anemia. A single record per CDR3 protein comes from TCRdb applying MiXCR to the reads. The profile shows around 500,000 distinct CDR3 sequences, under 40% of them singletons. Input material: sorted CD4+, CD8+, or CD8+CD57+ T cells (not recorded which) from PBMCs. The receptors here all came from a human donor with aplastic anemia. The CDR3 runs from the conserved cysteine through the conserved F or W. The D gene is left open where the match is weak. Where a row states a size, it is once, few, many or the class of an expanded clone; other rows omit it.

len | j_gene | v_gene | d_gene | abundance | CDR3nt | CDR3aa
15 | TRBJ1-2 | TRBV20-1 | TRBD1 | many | TGCAGTGCTTCGGACGACAGGGTTGCCCTCTATGGCTACACCTTC | CSASDDRVALYGYTF
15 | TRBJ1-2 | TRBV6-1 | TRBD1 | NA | TGTGCCAGCAGTGCCAGATCAGGGACAGACTATGGCTACACCTTC | CASSARSGTDYGYTF
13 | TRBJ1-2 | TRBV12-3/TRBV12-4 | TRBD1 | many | TGTGCCAGCGTGACAGGGGAAAGCTATGGCTACACCTTC | CASVTGESYGYTF
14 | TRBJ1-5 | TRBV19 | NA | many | TGTGCCAGTAGTATAGACGGGGGGCTACAGCCCCAGCATTTT | CASSIDGGLQPQHF
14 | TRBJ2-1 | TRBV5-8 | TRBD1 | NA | TGTGCCAGCAGCTTGTTGGGACAGGGTAATGAGCAGTTCTTC | CASSLLGQGNEQFF
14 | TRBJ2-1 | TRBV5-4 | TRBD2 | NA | TGTGCCAGCAGCTACTGGGGAGGGTACAATGAGCAGTTCTTC | CASSYWGGYNEQFF
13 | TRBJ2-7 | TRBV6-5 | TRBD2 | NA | TGTGCCAGCAGTTTCGGGGGGGGGGCGCAGCAGTACTTC | CASSFGGGAQQYF
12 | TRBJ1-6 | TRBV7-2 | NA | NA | TGTGCCAGCAGCCGACAGGATTCACCCCTCCACTTT | CASSRQDSPLHF
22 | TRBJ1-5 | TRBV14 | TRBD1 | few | TGTGCCAGCAGCCAAAAGCTCCCGAGGGACAGAGATGTTCGATATAGCAATCAGCCCCAGCATTTT | CASSQKLPRDRDVRYSNQPQHF
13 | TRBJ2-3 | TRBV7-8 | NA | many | TGTGCCAGCAGCTTAGGAAGGACAGATACGCAGTATTTT | CASSLGRTDTQYF
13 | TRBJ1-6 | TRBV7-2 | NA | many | TGTGCCAGCAGCGCTAGTCAGAATTCACCCCTCCACTTT | CASSASQNSPLHF
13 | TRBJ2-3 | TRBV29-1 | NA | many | TGCAGCGTTGTCGAATCGTCGGGGGATACGCAGTATTTT | CSVVESSGDTQYF
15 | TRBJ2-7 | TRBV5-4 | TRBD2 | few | TGTGCCAGCAGAAACACCGGGACTAGCTCCTACGAGCAGTACTTC | CASRNTGTSSYEQYF
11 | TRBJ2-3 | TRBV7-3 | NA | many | TGTGCCAGCAGCTCCGGGAATACGCAGTATTTT | CASSSGNTQYF
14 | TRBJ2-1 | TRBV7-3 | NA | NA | TGTGCCAGCAGCTTAATGAGGACCCCAGATGAGCAGTTCTTC | CASSLMRTPDEQFF
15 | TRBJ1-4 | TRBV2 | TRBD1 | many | TGTGCCAGCAGTGAACAGGGGGCAGGTCATGAAAAACTGTTTTTT | CASSEQGAGHEKLFF
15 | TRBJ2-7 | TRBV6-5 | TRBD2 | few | TGTGCCAGCAGTTACGCGGGAGGGTCGGTAAACGAGCAGTACTTC | CASSYAGGSVNEQYF
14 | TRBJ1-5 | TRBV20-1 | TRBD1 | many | TGCAGTGCGTGGACAGGAGACGCCAATCAGCCCCAGCATTTT | CSAWTGDANQPQHF
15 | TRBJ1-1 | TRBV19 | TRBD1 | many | TGTGCCAGTAGTCCTCTTGGGACAGGGCGCGATGAAGCTTTCTTT | CASSPLGTGRDEAFF
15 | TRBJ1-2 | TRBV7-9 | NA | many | TGTGCCAGCAGCTTAGCGCTTGTGGATAAGGGTGGCTACACCTTC | CASSLALVDKGGYTF
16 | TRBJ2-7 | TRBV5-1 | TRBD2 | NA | TGCGCCAGCAGCCGAGGGACTAGCGGGAGTTCTGACGAGCAGTACTTC | CASSRGTSGSSDEQYF
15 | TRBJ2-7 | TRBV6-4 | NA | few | TGTGCCAGCAGTGCTTTCACAGTTGTGCCCAACGAGCAGTACTTC | CASSAFTVVPNEQYF
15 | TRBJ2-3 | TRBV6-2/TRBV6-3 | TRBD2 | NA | TGTGCCAGCAGCATAGCGGGGGGGCCCTTTTGGAAGCAGTATTTT | CASSIAGGPFWKQYF
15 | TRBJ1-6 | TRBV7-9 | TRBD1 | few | TGTGCCAGCACCCTCGGACAGGGCTATAATTCACCCCTCCACTTT | CASTLGQGYNSPLHF
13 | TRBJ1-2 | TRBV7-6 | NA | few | TGTGCCAGCCCCACCGGGGGCTTCTATGGCTACACCTTC | CASPTGGFYGYTF
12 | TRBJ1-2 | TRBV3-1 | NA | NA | TGTGCCAGCAGCCAAGGGCCTCTTGGCTACACCTTC | CASSQGPLGYTF
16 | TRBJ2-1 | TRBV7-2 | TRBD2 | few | TGTGCCAGCAGCTTAGTTGGGACTAGCGGGAACAATGAGCAGTTCTTC | CASSLVGTSGNNEQFF
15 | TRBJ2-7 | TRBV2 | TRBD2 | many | TGTGCCACGGGGGCCAGGACTAGCGGGGGGAACGAGCAGTACTTC | CATGARTSGGNEQYF